This TCR beta chain was retrieved from a study of blood T cell repertoires in COVID-19. Study-level background: The United States, Italy and Spain supplied acute and convalescent COVID-19 samples. PBMCs, B-cell-depleted T cells, or T cells were the source of the cDNA or gDNA that made up the material.

Authors' processing steps: Quantification of nucleated cells was approximated via reference gene primer amplification. Clones were read by immunoSEQ multiplex PCR, and TCRdb kept only the in-frame ones, dropping some. V, J and clone size reflect that table, while D and trimming were determined from the DNA. The sample yields 150,000 to 200,000 clones, roughly nine tenths seen once. CDR1 is SGHVS and CDR2 is FQNEAQ in the germline V gene. This CDR3 region has 16 residues. The J segment lost 4 bases and the V segment lost 1 base, leaving 10 bases of the junction unmatched. Sequencing was carried out using peripheral blood. This sequence originates from a man younger than 35 who had recovered from COVID-19. V usage is TRBV7-8 and J usage is TRBJ2-7; the match to TRBD1 covers 7 bases. DNA for the CDR3: TGTGCCAGCAGCTTAGAATGGACAGGAAAGGGGTACGAGCAGTACTTC. Protein product: CASSLEWTGKGYEQYF.